This T cell receptor beta chain was sequenced for a study of shared clonotypes between healthy human individuals (dated by TCRdb to 2020 to 2022). The study in broad terms: The cohort included three men and two women between 18 and 49 years of age. Leukapheresis yielded between about 0.94 and 9 billion PBMCs per donor. For each donor, three plates each were used for CD4 naive and CD4 memory, two plates were used for CD8 naive, and one plate was used for CD8 memory. To estimate repertoire size and how much clonotypes are shared between individuals, the study performed deep sequencing of blood TCR repertoires from a few healthy adults. To increase sequencing depth and limit assay-specific biases, different laboratories used diverse techniques to prepare libraries and sequence TCR repertoires. General findings and caveats noted by the study authors: Because the study included only a small number of donors, the genetic and exposure-history diversity represented was limited. Incomplete sequencing was indicated by rarefaction of sorted-subset datasets, despite the large sequencing depth. Compared with non-shared clonotypes, clonotypes shared by all four sorted-subset donors had higher generation probabilities. Based on pairwise subsampling, the degree of clonotype sharing among donors was expected to be affected by sequencing depth. Sharing across four donors was observed for about 4.8% of naive CD4, over 3% of naive CD8, 2% to 2.5% of memory CD4, and roughly 0.43% of memory CD8 clonotypes. Sampling was restricted to blood, and TCR repertoires in tissues likely differ from the TCR repertoires found in blood. Naive subsets generally had larger estimated clonotype richness than memory subsets.

Taken from cysteine to phenylalanine, the CDR3 has 13 residues. This entry keeps only the CDR3 DNA: 39 bases, framed from base 1. Trimming at the junction amounts to 0 bases on V and 5 bases on J, and the germline ends lie 5 bases apart. The germline V gene (reference sequence) gives CDR1 as PRHDT and CDR2 as FYEKMQ. This clone was picked up one time. There is no known antigen for this receptor. One base away there is no much larger clone; base qualities are not given. For the CD8 naive samples, CD45RO-negative cells were positively selected for CCR7, yielding a CD45RA+CCR7+ population from which TemRA cells were excluded. Donors were healthy HIV-negative adults with no recently reported acute infections or vaccinations. Every donor was a Caucasian adult living in Nashville, Tennessee, USA. Blood was obtained by leukapheresis, after which PBMCs were separated by Ficoll-Histopaque density gradient centrifugation and cryopreserved in liquid nitrogen vapor phase. Analytical flow cytometry was used to check the purity and quantity of each magnetically sorted T cell population. Genomic DNA was isolated from every sorted fraction and measured by UV absorbance on a Nanodrop 2000c.

TCR CDR3 regions were amplified from genomic DNA by multiplex PCR using the deep immunoSEQ assay. Extracted genomic DNA from each cell subset was distributed evenly across all wells of several immunoSEQ 96-well plates, and each plate was treated as a replicate. Each replicate PCR for sorted subsets received about 220 ng genomic DNA, equal to tens of thousands of T cell genomes. Purified libraries were quantified with a Qubit 3.0 fluorometer, sized on a Bioanalyzer 2100, and re-quantified with the KAPA Library Quantification kit. Each immunoSEQ 96-well plate was sequenced on its own single-read 150-cycle Illumina NextSeq 550 flow cell. In the original analysis: Because only junctional sequences without quality scores were contained in the immunoSEQ output, filtering matching that applied to full-length reads could not be performed. Sequences were annotated with PyIR, a Python wrapper for IgBLAST v1.9, and V/J genes and CDR3 were assigned using IMGT germline references. Reads with weak V/J assignments (E-value above 1e-6), missing CDR3, stop codons, out-of-frame junctions, or ambiguous translated residues were removed. V3J clonotypes were defined by identical inferred V gene, J gene, and CDR3 amino acid sequence. The percentage overlap between two repertoires was calculated by dividing the number of shared unique clonotypes by the size of the smaller repertoire. Repertoire richness was assessed with RTK rarefaction, the Chao1 estimator, and Recon v2.1 estimates of unobserved clonotypes. For all TCRbeta clonotypes obtained by the gDNA method from a few donors, generation probabilities were computed with OLGA. The clones in this table, taken by TCRdb from immuneACCESS, are in-frame only. Not every clone is retained; where verified, under half of the shortfall comes from an unresolved V gene, and the cause of the rest is unknown. The V and J calls and clone size were taken over from that table, and D and trimming were inferred from the DNA. The table for this sample lists roughly 2,000,000 clones; approximately 94% of them were counted only once. The ten biggest clones cover approximately 1% of the sample.

The sequence was obtained from a man aged 18 to 29 in good health. Sample: naive CD8+ T cells sorted from blood. The sample's cell subset or site, from its label and the paper: CD45RA+CCR7+. The rearrangement combines TRBV13 with TRBJ2-1; a confident D gene designation cannot be given. The CDR3 reads as follows: CASSLGVDNEQFF. The DNA reads TGTGCCAGCAGCTTAGGGGTGGACAATGAGCAGTTCTTC.